What follows are 16 T cell receptor beta chains derived from one specimen sequenced in a study of cytomegalovirus exposure and HLA in healthy donors. The PCR was carried out with 60 Vbeta primers and 13 Jbeta primers. The repertoire was sequenced with immunoSEQ multiplex PCR; TCRdb's copy has only in-frame clones and lacks some. The sample yields some 170,000 clones, 80% seen once. Sequenced sample: PBMCs. Receptors were obtained from a man younger than 35 in good health and CMV-seropositive.

This clone has more than one count but fewer than ten. V and J are TRBV18 and TRBJ2-7; 7 bases agree with TRBD1. CDR1 is KGHSH, CDR2 LQKENI, per germline. Trimming removed 4 bases from V and 3 bases from J; junction bases left unmatched: 9. This CDR3 contains 15 residues. DNA of the CDR3: TGTGCCAGCTCACGCGCCGGGACAGACTACTACGAGCAGTACTTC. Its protein is CASSRAGTDYYEQYF.

The chain links TRBV6-5 to TRBJ1-5, with a tentative D call TRBD1 (6 bases). Per the germline V gene, CDR1 is MNHEY and CDR2 is SVGAGI. The CDR3 runs to 14 residues. V lost 10 bases to trimming and J lost 8 bases, with 21 bases between them. In nucleotides, the CDR3 is TGTGCCACCGGCGGGGGGGGGCCGAGGGAGCCCCAGCATTTT. The encoded protein is CATGGGGPREPQHF.

The V call is TRBV6-6, the J call TRBJ2-7, with D possibly matching TRBD2 (6 bases). The CDR3 runs to 16 residues. Germline CDR1 and CDR2: MNHNY and SVGAGI (reference sequence). V was pared by 0 bases and J by 4 bases, with 16 bases between. The CDR3 region is CASSYSTLLAGYEQYF. The DNA of the CDR3 is TGTGCCAGCAGTTACTCGACATTACTAGCCGGTTACGAGCAGTACTTC.

The chain has TRBV6-4 and TRBJ1-2; the D is unclear. This CDR3 comprises 13 residues. Germline V CDR1 and CDR2: MRHNA, SNTAGT. V shed 0 bases and J shed 8 bases, with 10 bases lying between them. The CDR3 is CASSDSDTSGYTF. CDR3 nucleotides: TGTGCCAGCAGTGACTCCGACACGTCGGGCTACACCTTC.

The rearrangement links TRBV4-2 to TRBJ2-2, with D possibly TRBD1 on 6 matching bases. Germline CDR1 and CDR2: LGHNA and YNFKEQ. The ends were cut back, 1 base at V and 4 bases at J, with 10 bases in the middle. This CDR3 has 15 residues. CDR3 residues: CASSQVGGLTGELFF. CDR3 nucleotide sequence: TGTGCCAGCAGCCAAGTAGGGGGTCTCACCGGGGAGCTGTTTTTT.

This clone was seen a handful of times. The V and J genes are TRBV7-2 and TRBJ1-1; the D gene is possibly TRBD1 (5 bases). Germline V gene data show CDR1 as SGHTA and CDR2 as FQGNSA. The length of the CDR3 is 12 residues. V was pared by 5 bases and J by 3 bases, with 7 bases between. CDR3: CASSPGYTEAFF. DNA for the CDR3: TGTGCCAGCAGCCCAGGGTACACTGAAGCTTTCTTT.

The chain recombines TRBV30 with TRBJ1-1; D unresolved. CDR1 is GTSNPN, CDR2 SVGIG, per germline (reference sequence). The CDR3 sequence is 13 residues long. The V and J ends lost 5 bases and 0 bases respectively, with 10 bases between them. This CDR3 is CAWDRLMNTEAFF. Here the CDR3 DNA reads TGTGCCTGGGACCGACTCATGAACACTGAAGCTTTCTTT.

The CDR3: CASSLPQGHGELFF. The CDR3 DNA is TGTGCCAGCAGTCTACCCCAGGGTCACGGGGAGCTGTTTTTT. The chain links TRBV28 to TRBJ2-2; a possible D gene is TRBD1 (5 bases). V gave up 5 bases and J gave up 7 bases, with 14 bases separating them. Per germline, CDR1 MDHEN and CDR2 SYDVKM. This CDR3 has 14 residues.

J is TRBJ1-3 and V is TRBV4-2; 10 nucleotides match TRBD1. Germline V gene data show CDR1 as LGHNA and CDR2 as YNFKEQ. CDR3 length: 18 residues. V gave up 3 bases and J gave up 3 bases; unmatched junction bases: 11. The DNA for the CDR3 is TGTGCCAGCAGCCAGCACGAGACAGGGGGCGTCGTTGGAAACACCATATATTTT. This codes for CASSQHETGGVVGNTIYF.

This clone was detected only a few times. The V call is TRBV18, the J call TRBJ2-1; D is possibly TRBD2 (7 bases). V was clipped by 4 bases and J by 8 bases, with 18 bases between them. Germline V gene data show CDR1 as KGHSH and CDR2 as LQKENI. This CDR3 region has 15 residues. CDR3 nucleotides: TGTGCCAGCTCACTCGGACTAGTGGGGGGCGATGAGCAGTTCTTC. As protein: CASSLGLVGGDEQFF.

The chain joins TRBV27 to TRBJ1-2, with a tentative D call TRBD1 (6 bases). V was pared by 4 bases and J by 6 bases, with 18 bases between. The CDR3 sequence is 15 residues long. The germline CDR1 and CDR2 sequences are MNHEY and SMNVEV (reference sequence). CDR3 bases: TGTGCCAGCAGTTCAGAAACAGGGTCTCCTCATGGCTACACCTTC. Translation gives CASSSETGSPHGYTF.

This chain's CDR3 is CASSLELGGREQYF. As DNA, the CDR3 is TGCGCCAGCAGCTTGGAACTCGGGGGGCGAGAGCAGTACTTC. The chain combines TRBV5-1 with TRBJ2-7, with D possibly being TRBD2 (7 bases). The germline V and J ends were trimmed by 0 bases and 7 bases, with 14 bases remaining between them. CDR3 length equals 14 residues. Germline V CDR1 and CDR2: SGHRS, YFSETQ.

This clone showed up just once. The chain is built from TRBV5-8 and TRBJ2-3; possibly TRBD2 for D (6 bases). Germline CDR1 is SGHTS and CDR2 is YDEGEE. There are 16 residues in the CDR3. V was shortened by 2 bases and J by 5 bases, with 18 bases between the two germline ends. The CDR3 DNA reads TGTGCCAGCAGCTTCTCGCTAGCGCAAGGGGTAGATACGCAGTATTTT. Protein sequence: CASSFSLAQGVDTQYF. The variable domain in full, with the rest retrieved from reference TRBV5-8 and TRBJ2-3, is EAGVTQSPTHLIKTRGQQATLRCSPISGHTSVYWYQQALGLGLQFLLWYDEGEERNRGNFPPRFSGRQFPNYSSELNVNALELEDSALYLCASSFSLAQGVDTQYFGPGTRLTVL.

The chain carries TRBV27 and TRBJ2-3; 11 positions agree with TRBD2. The CDR3 is 14 amino acids. Germline CDR1 is MNHEY and CDR2 is SMNVEV (reference sequence). V gave up 6 bases and J gave up 5 bases; unmatched junction bases: 4. CDR3 amino acids: CASRLAGDRDTQYF. CDR3 sequence (DNA): TGTGCCAGCAGACTAGCGGGAGATAGAGATACGCAGTATTTT.

The chain couples TRBV12-5 to TRBJ1-1; D gene uncertain. This CDR3 has 13 residues. V was clipped by 1 base and J by 4 bases, with 7 bases between them. CDR1 LGHNT and CDR2 FRNRAP come from the germline V gene. CDR3 in DNA: TGTGCTAGTGGTTTGGGACTAGGCACTGAAGCTTTCTTT. This gives the protein CASGLGLGTEAFF.

The chain uses TRBV7-8 and TRBJ2-7; a possible D gene is TRBD2 (6 bases). V was clipped by 8 bases and J by 2 bases, with 16 bases between them. CDR3 length equals 14 residues. The germline V gene encodes CDR1 SGHVS and CDR2 FQNEAQ. CDR3 coding DNA: TGTGCCAGCTCAGCCGGGACTTTCCCCTACGAGCAGTACTTC. Its translation is CASSAGTFPYEQYF.